The clone carrying this T cell receptor beta chain is a singleton in its sample. What it binds is unknown. These data originate in a study of early stage breast cancer tumors. Study context: Invasive lobular carcinomas made up about 35% of the 12 ER+/PR+/HER2- tumors.

Trimming took 4 bases from V and 3 from J; bases not matched to a gene: 2. This CDR3 spans 15 amino acids. Germline V CDR1 and CDR2: LGHNA, YNFKEQ. Study-wide results and caveats: Compared with adjacent normal breast tissue, tumors showed 2 to 2.5-fold greater T cell density and higher clonality. Blood repertoires resembled normal breast more than tumor.

Measured with immunoSEQ multiplex PCR; TCRdb has only the in-frame clones, and not every one. The sample consists of 70,000 or so clones, around 80% of them appearing once. Sequencing input: blood. The sequence derives from a person aged 40 to 49 with breast cancer. J is TRBJ2-1 and V is TRBV4-2, with TRBD2 matching 11 bases. CDR3 nucleotides: TGTGCCAGCAGCCCGGGACTAGCGGACTACAATGAGCAGTTCTTC. Its protein is CASSPGLADYNEQFF.